This T cell receptor beta chain was captured by sequencing in a study of blood T cell repertoires in COVID-19. Study in general: Nucleic acid was either cDNA or gDNA, and it came from T cells, B-cell-depleted T cells, or PBMCs.

Methods used by the authors: How many nucleated cells were present was estimated from reference gene primer amplification. Using immunoSEQ multiplex PCR, the repertoire was profiled, and TCRdb retains in-frame clones only, with some absent. That table is the source of V, J and clone size, and D and trimming were worked out from the DNA. The profile shows about 11,000 clones, around 91% of them singletons. This TCR was recovered from a human donor in a cohort sampled during active COVID-19. The sample consisted of peripheral blood.

As DNA, the CDR3 is TGTGCCAGCAGCCAAGGGACAGGTGGCTCTGGAAACACCATATATTTT. Protein sequence: CASSQGTGGSGNTIYF. The chain has TRBV7-2 and TRBJ1-3; 8 bases are shared with TRBD1. V lost 5 bases, J lost 0 bases, and 6 bases stayed unmatched. Germline assignment: CDR1 SGHTA and CDR2 FQGNSA. The length of the CDR3 is 16 residues.